This T cell receptor beta chain was documented in a study of somatic mutations in cytotoxic T cells in rheumatoid arthritis. Study details: Flow sorting yielded some V beta antibody-stained T-cell populations at nearly 100% purity, among them V beta1+ cells sequenced for TCRB.

Positive selection with magnetic beads achieved the isolation of CD4+ and CD8+ cells, followed by a flow cytometry check of purity. Clones were sequenced by immunoSEQ multiplex PCR, and TCRdb holds only the in-frame ones, with some missing. The repertoire holds roughly 16,000 clones, with 82% as singletons. Study-level results: Healthy controls did not share the age-linked increase in CD8+ clonality seen in rheumatoid arthritis patients.

As concerns this clone: Its antigen is currently unknown.

The CDR3 is 16 amino acids. The rearrangement uses TRBV21-1 and TRBJ2-4; TRBD2, the table's D call, lacks a check against the DNA. TRBV21-1 is labeled a pseudogene. The receptor's source is a woman between 45 and 60 years old with rheumatoid arthritis. Material for sequencing was CD8+ T cells sorted from blood. The CDR3 reads CASSKGRGTAKNIQYF. The CDR3 DNA reads as TGTGCCAGCAGCAAAGGCCGGGGAACGGCCAAAAACATTCAGTACTTC.